This T cell receptor (beta chain) was retrieved from a study of cytomegalovirus exposure and HLA in healthy donors. Use of 60 Vbeta and 13 Jbeta primers characterized the PCR. The table came from immunoSEQ multiplex PCR; TCRdb's copy has only in-frame clones and leaves some out. The sample includes around 140,000 clones. The CDR3 spans 15 residues. V lost 0 bases and J 5 bases, leaving 10 bases between the germline ends. Looked up from germline, CDR1 is MNHEY and CDR2 is SVGAGI. This chain uses TRBV6-5 with TRBJ2-2; D call uncertain. The specimen was PBMCs. This TCR was recovered from a man aged 18-30 years in good health and CMV-seronegative. As DNA, the CDR3 is TGTGCCAGCAGTTACTCCGCAGACTTGACCGGGGAGCTGTTTTTT. Translated, it gives CASSYSADLTGELFF.